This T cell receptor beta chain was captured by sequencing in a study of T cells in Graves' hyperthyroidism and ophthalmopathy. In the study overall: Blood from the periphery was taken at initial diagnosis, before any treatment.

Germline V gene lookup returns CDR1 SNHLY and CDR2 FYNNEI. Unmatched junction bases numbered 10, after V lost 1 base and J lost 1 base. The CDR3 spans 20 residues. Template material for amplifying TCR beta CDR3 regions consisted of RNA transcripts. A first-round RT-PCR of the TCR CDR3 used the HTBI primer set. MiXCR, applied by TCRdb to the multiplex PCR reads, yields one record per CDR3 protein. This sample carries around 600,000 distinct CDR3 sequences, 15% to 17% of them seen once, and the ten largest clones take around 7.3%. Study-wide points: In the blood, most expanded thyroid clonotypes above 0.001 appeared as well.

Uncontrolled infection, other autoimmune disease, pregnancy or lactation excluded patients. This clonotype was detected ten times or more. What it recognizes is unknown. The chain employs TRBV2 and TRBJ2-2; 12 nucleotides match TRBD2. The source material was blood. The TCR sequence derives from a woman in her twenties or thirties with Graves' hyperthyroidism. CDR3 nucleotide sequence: TGTGCCAGCAGTGAAGGACTAGCGGGAGCAGGAAGATGGAACACCGGGGAGCTGTTTTTT. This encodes CASSEGLAGAGRWNTGELFF. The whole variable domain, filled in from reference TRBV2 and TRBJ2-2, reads EPEVTQTPSHQVTQMGQEVILRCVPISNHLYFYWYRQILGQKVEFLVSFYNNEISEKSEIFDDQFSVERPDGSNFTLKIRSTKLEDSAMYFCASSEGLAGAGRWNTGELFFGEGSRLTVL.